This TCR beta chain was profiled in a study of shared clonotypes between healthy human individuals. The protocol was immunoSEQ multiplex PCR, while the TCRdb copy is restricted to in-frame clones and leaves out a portion. The table lists about a million clones, approximately 72% of them singletons, with approximately 1.5% in the top ten. A remark on this clone: As yet, its antigen is unknown. Other DNA sequences in the sample encode the same CDR3.

The V gene lost 5 bases and the J gene lost 3 bases, with 5 bases spanning the gap. CDR3 length: 12 residues. From germline, CDR1 is MNHNS and CDR2 SASEGT. Findings and caveats of the study: Among non-shared clonotypes, generation probabilities were lower than among those shared by all four donors.

The chain couples TRBV6-1 to TRBJ1-3; D perhaps matches TRBD1 (5 bases). The TCR originated in a man younger than 30 in good health. The sequencing input was memory CD4+ T cells sorted from blood. Subset reported: CD45RA-negative fraction. The CDR3 spells CASSQGGNTIYF. CDR3 DNA sequence: TGTGCCAGCAGTCAGGGTGGAAACACCATATATTTT.